This T cell receptor beta chain was identified during a study of vaccination and CD4 T cells after COVID-19 (dated by TCRdb to about 2022). With respect to the entire study: Every convalescent patient had a positive nasal swab PCR test for SARS-CoV-2, with mild disease in about nine patients and severe disease in one. The convalescent cohort comprised six males and four females, including two Hispanic individuals, seven Caucasians, two Asians and one multiracial person. Each participant got two doses of either the Pfizer-BioNTech BNT162b2 vaccine (n=8) or the Moderna mRNA-1273 vaccine (n=2). Post-COVID blood samples from convalescent patients were collected a median of 101 days after diagnosis, with a range of 35 to 161 days. Post-vaccine blood samples were collected a median of about 69 days after the second vaccine dose, ranging from about 13 to 241 days. For stimulating the cultures, overlapping spike peptide pools were used, derived from SARS-CoV-2 as well as from the common cold coronaviruses HCoV-NL63, HCoV-OC43 and HCoV-229E. As controls, cultures received a CEFX viral epitope pool (the positive control), an HIV-1 Nef peptide pool (the negative control), or no peptide at all. In fewer than 12 COVID-19 convalescent patients and a few infection-naive healthy vaccine recipients, researchers compared the spike-specific CD4+ TCR repertoire from before mRNA vaccination with the repertoire from after.

The germline V gene (reference sequence) gives CDR1 as DFQATT and CDR2 as SNEGSKA. Including cysteine and phenylalanine, the CDR3 has 17 amino acids. The sequence is cut down to CDR3 DNA, 51 bases in frame from base 1. After removal of 6 bases from V and 3 bases from J, the junction retains 17 bases not matched to a gene. Overall study outcomes, separate from this receptor: The number of convalescent patients in the study was relatively small, and the study did not examine early timepoints following natural infection. Among the post-vaccine SARS-CoV-2-reactive clones in convalescent patients, a median approximately 90% showed up only after vaccination, which suggests vaccine-specific priming. Of the vaccine-specific clones in convalescent patients, 304 of 307, or nearly all, reacted only to SARS-CoV-2 spike and did not cross-react with common cold coronaviruses. An increase in the median number of SARS-CoV-2-reactive clonotypes from roughly 20 after infection to 38 after vaccination was observed, but the change was not found to be significant.

The intended sense of this specimen's treatment or condition label: roughly 10-day PBMC culture with coronavirus spike peptide pools or control peptides (ViraFEST assay). The ViraFEST assay, used in the study, expanded antigen-specific T cells with peptide pools and then identified the expanded clonotypes through TCR sequencing. The convalescent patients' positive SARS-CoV-2 PCR tests were from March to December 2020, which was before the Alpha, Beta and Delta variants emerged in the United States. Approximately 2.1 million PBMCs per well were cultured in IMDM with 5% human AB serum and roughly 10 IU/ml IL-2, plus 10 ug/ml peptide pools. On days 3 and 7, half of the culture medium was replaced with fresh IL-2-containing medium. After around 11 days of culture, CD4+ T cells were isolated by negative selection using the EasySep CD4+ T cell isolation kit. Ficoll-Paque Plus gradient centrifugation was used to isolate PBMCs from whole blood, and the isolated PBMCs were then either used fresh or cryopreserved at -140C. Culture conditions were generally each tested in triplicate wells.

As concerns this clonotype: Its antigen is currently not known. Base qualities are not provided; no much larger clone lies one nucleotide away.

Library creation used PCR. DNA from cultured CD4+ T cells was subjected to TCR sequencing with the Oncomine TCR Beta short-read assay at the Johns Hopkins FTIC core. The QIAamp micro DNA kit was used to extract genomic DNA from the cultured CD4+ T cells. Oncomine TCR Beta libraries made from cultured CD4+ T cells were pooled using unique dual indexes and sequenced on an Illumina iSeq 100. In the authors' own workflow: Non-productive sequences were filtered out, and CDR3s that did not start with C, did not end with F or W, or were shorter than 7 amino acids were discarded. Antigen-specific clonotypes were identified with the MANAFEST web application by comparing peptide-stimulated wells with reference and other culture wells. To be called positive, a clone needed an FDR below 0.05, an odds ratio above 5, and a productive frequency above 0.1% in at least two of three replicate wells. Clonotypes that were significantly expanded in both SARS-CoV-2 spike wells and at least one common cold coronavirus spike condition were defined as cross-reactive. Similarity between CDR3 sequences was evaluated in R version 3.6.1 using Levenshtein distances (stringdist) and unrooted phylogenetic trees (ape). Through fastp at Q25 and MiXCR, TCRdb rebuilt clones from the public reads, retaining in-frame beta chains. Each CDR3 protein gets just one entry, which takes the most common genes and DNA from the rows behind it. The V and J calls, along with clone size, are taken from TCRdb and not from the paper's own processing. The table for this sample lists about 15,000 distinct CDR3 sequences; around a third of them were counted only once. Jointly, the top ten make up more than 8.5% of the sample.

The sequence is built from TRBV20-1 and TRBJ1-5; the junction holds 7 bases that match TRBD1. The sequencing used CD4+ T cells from blood, cultured in vitro, collected after SARS-CoV-2 vaccination. The sequence came from a human donor who had recovered from COVID-19. The nucleotides read TGCAGTGCCCTGCCCTCTGACAGGGCCGGTCACAATCAGCCCCAGCATTTT. Its translation is CSALPSDRAGHNQPQHF.